The text below deals with one T cell receptor beta chain. These data are taken from a study of identical twins. TCRdb re-called the 5' RACE reads with MiXCR, one entry per CDR3 protein. Seen here are 1,800,000 or so distinct CDR3 sequences, roughly 35% observed once, and the top ten hold under 0.35%. The sequence derives from a newborn girl in good health. The material sequenced was cord blood.

The CDR3 spells CASSGLAGLSYEQYF. The CDR3 DNA sequence: TGTGCCAGCAGTGGTCTAGCGGGCCTCTCCTACGAGCAGTACTTC. The chain joins TRBV2 to TRBJ2-7, with 8 positions matching TRBD2. The trim removed 4 bases at V and 0 bases at J, leaving 5 bases unmatched. The CDR3 spans 15 residues. Germline-derived CDR1 and CDR2 are SNHLY and FYNNEI.